This entry lists 28 T cell receptor beta chains sequenced from one sample in a study of blood T cell repertoires in COVID-19. Measured with immunoSEQ multiplex PCR; TCRdb has only the in-frame clones, and not every one. The table records 130,000 to 150,000 clones, about 90% of them present only once. The specimen was peripheral blood. The receptor source for this set is a human donor in a cohort sampled during active COVID-19.

The CDR3 nucleotides are TGTGCCAGTAGTATCTCTAGGAGGGGAGAGACCCAGTACTTC. As protein: CASSISRRGETQYF. The chain recombines TRBV19 with TRBJ2-5, with D possibly being TRBD2 (6 bases). Germline loops: CDR1 LNHDA, CDR2 SQIVND (reference sequence). V was trimmed by 3 bases and J by 4 bases, leaving 12 bases between them. CDR3 size: 14 residues.

This clone appeared a single time. A read error may produce the germline difference seen at one junction end. This rearrangement joins TRBV18 to TRBJ2-5; TRBD1 might be the D (6 bases). CDR1 KGHSH and CDR2 LQKENI come from the germline V gene. The length of the CDR3 is 18 residues. This CDR3 is CASSPSSSTGTVQDTQYF. The DNA for the CDR3 is TGTGCCAGCTCACCCAGTTCCTCGACAGGAACAGTCCAAGATACCCAGTACTTC.

The chain couples TRBV11-2 to TRBJ2-5; 9 bases align to TRBD1. The CDR3 consists of 15 residues. The junction had 7 bases not matched to a gene; V was cut back by 2 bases and J by 6 bases. Germline CDR1 and CDR2: SGHAT and FQNNGV. The CDR3 DNA reads as TGTGCCAGCAGCTTATCGGGGACAGGGCAACAGACCCAGTACTTC. This codes for CASSLSGTGQQTQYF.

The J gene is TRBJ2-1, the V gene TRBV7-2; 13 bases line up with TRBD2. Germline V gene sequence: CDR1 SGHTA, CDR2 FQGNSA. The V and J ends lost 5 bases and 4 bases, in that order; junction bases with no gene match: 8. The CDR3 covers 17 residues. The CDR3 nucleotides read TGTGCCAGCAGCCCCGGGCGGACTAGCGGGGGTTACAATGAGCAGTTCTTC. Protein sequence: CASSPGRTSGGYNEQFF.

J is TRBJ1-5 and V is TRBV7-3; D ambiguous. The CDR3 runs to 14 residues. The V and J ends lost 2 bases and 3 bases respectively, with 8 bases between them. Germline-derived CDR1 and CDR2 are SGHTA and FQGTGA. CDR3 amino acids: CASSLRRVNQPQHF. Written as DNA, the CDR3 is TGTGCCAGCAGCTTACGGAGGGTCAATCAGCCCCAGCATTTT.

The chain joins TRBV19 to TRBJ2-3; TRBD1 aligns across 12 bases. The V and J ends lost 1 base and 7 bases, in that order; junction bases with no gene match: 3. CDR3 size: 15 residues. CDR1 is LNHDA and CDR2 is SQIVND in the germline V gene (reference sequence). CDR3 residues: CASSIGGTGGYTQYF. DNA for the CDR3: TGTGCCAGTAGTATAGGGGGGACAGGGGGCTATACGCAGTATTTT.

The chain uses TRBV11-2 and TRBJ2-1; TRBD2 might be the D (5 bases). V lost 1 base to trimming and J lost 0 bases, with 13 bases between them. The length of the CDR3 is 17 residues. CDR1 and CDR2 from the germline V gene are SGHAT and FQNNGV. The CDR3 bases are TGTGCCAGCAGCTTAGGGAGGATTTTAGACTCCTACAATGAGCAGTTCTTC. This translates into CASSLGRILDSYNEQFF.

The genes are TRBV6-5 and TRBJ2-7, with D perhaps matching TRBD1 (7 bases). The V gene lost 10 bases and the J gene lost 6 bases, with 16 bases spanning the gap. Germline CDR1 MNHEY, CDR2 SVGAGI. The CDR3 totals 12 residues. DNA of the CDR3: TGTGCCACCCGGGGGACAGTCGGCGAGCAGTACTTC. This encodes CATRGTVGEQYF.

This rearrangement joins TRBV5-4 to TRBJ2-7; D gene ambiguous. V was trimmed by 4 bases and J by 4 bases, leaving 12 bases between them. Germline lookup yields CDR1 SGHNT and CDR2 YYREEE (reference sequence). The CDR3 contains 13 residues. The CDR3 loop reads CASSQSPLYEQYF. CDR3 bases: TGTGCCAGCAGCCAAAGCCCACTGTACGAGCAGTACTTC.

This clone was counted a few times. The rearrangement links TRBV7-9 to TRBJ2-5, with TRBD2 matching over 8 bases. CDR1 is SEHNR, CDR2 FQNEAQ, per germline (reference sequence). With 4 bases clipped from V and 5 bases from J, the junction kept 12 bases outside the gene matches. The CDR3 extends over 16 amino acids. The CDR3 sequence: CASSSSGTRYSETQYF. DNA for the CDR3: TGTGCCAGCAGCTCTTCCGGGACTAGGTACTCGGAGACCCAGTACTTC.

This clone was detected only a few times. The chain couples TRBV2 to TRBJ1-5, with TRBD1 matching over 8 bases. This CDR3 is 15 amino acids long. Germline-derived CDR1 and CDR2 are SNHLY and FYNNEI. The J segment lost 3 bases and the V segment lost 3 bases, leaving 4 bases of the junction unmatched. The CDR3 DNA reads TGTGCCAGCAGTGAGTGGACAGGGACCAATCAGCCCCAGCATTTT. This codes for CASSEWTGTNQPQHF.

This clone was seen a single time. The CDR3 region is CASSLVSGGFIEQFF. The DNA for the CDR3 is TGCGCCAGCAGCTTGGTTAGCGGGGGGTTTATTGAGCAGTTCTTC. V usage is TRBV5-1 and J usage is TRBJ2-1, with TRBD2 matching 10 bases. This CDR3 region has 15 residues. V lost 0 bases, J lost 9 bases, and 6 bases stayed unmatched. Looked up from germline, CDR1 is SGHRS and CDR2 is YFSETQ.

The genes are TRBV28 and TRBJ2-7; TRBD1 might be the D (6 bases). This CDR3 has 15 amino acids. The V end was cut by 2 bases, the J end by 5 bases, with 16 bases between. The V gene's germline CDR1 is MDHEN and CDR2 SYDVKM. The chain's CDR3 is CASSLLWGRVNEQYF. The CDR3 nucleotides read TGTGCCAGCAGTTTACTTTGGGGGCGCGTCAACGAGCAGTACTTC.

This rearrangement joins TRBV6-2 or TRBV6-3 to TRBJ2-7; TRBD1 agrees at 7 bases. After removal of 5 bases from V and 7 bases from J, the junction contained 5 bases not matched to a gene. The CDR3 is made up of 12 amino acids. The germline V gene has CDR1 MNHEY and CDR2 SVGEGT. CDR3 DNA sequence: TGTGCCAGCAGTCCGGGACAGATAGAGCAGTACTTC. It translates to CASSPGQIEQYF.

This clone was found a few times. The chain recombines TRBV7-9 with TRBJ1-5, with D perhaps TRBD1 (5 bases). The germline V gene has CDR1 SEHNR and CDR2 FQNEAQ (reference sequence). CDR3 size: 12 residues. Trimming took 9 bases from V and 4 from J, leaving 10 bases between them. The CDR3 is CASTRGNQPQHF. The CDR3 DNA reads as TGTGCCAGTACGAGGGGTAATCAGCCCCAGCATTTT.

The J gene is TRBJ1-6, the V gene TRBV5-1; D may be TRBD1 (5 bases). This CDR3 spans 14 amino acids. V was pared by 5 bases and J by 5 bases, with 11 bases between. The germline V gene has CDR1 SGHRS and CDR2 YFSETQ. In DNA form, the CDR3 reads TGCGCCAGCAGATCCAGGGCGGATAATTCACCCCTCCACTTT. This codes for CASRSRADNSPLHF.

The chain couples TRBV19 to TRBJ2-5; D possibly corresponds to TRBD1 (6 bases). Trimming took off 6 bases at V and 5 bases at J, with 7 bases between the two ends. The germline V gene has CDR1 LNHDA and CDR2 SQIVND (reference sequence). The CDR3 is 11 amino acids. The CDR3 here is CASSTGETQYF. CDR3 nucleotide sequence: TGTGCCAGTAGCACAGGGGAGACCCAGTACTTC.

This chain joins TRBV9 and TRBJ2-3, with TRBD2 matching 10 bases. V dropped 4 bases and J dropped 0; count of bases not matched to a gene: 17. This CDR3 is built from 20 residues. Germline-derived CDR1 and CDR2 are SGDLS and YYNGEE. CDR3 protein: CASSPWASGRSLGSTDTQYF. CDR3 DNA sequence: TGTGCCAGCAGCCCCTGGGCTAGCGGGAGAAGCTTGGGGAGCACAGATACGCAGTATTTT.

This CDR3 is CASSKAERSALRPIPSSYNEQFF. The CDR3, as DNA: TGTGCCAGCAGCAAAGCGGAACGTAGCGCCCTCCGGCCAATACCTAGCTCCTACAATGAGCAGTTCTTC. The chain recombines TRBV21-1 with TRBJ2-1; TRBD2 is taken as the D call from the table, unchecked against the DNA. TRBV21-1 is shown as a pseudogene. This CDR3 spans 23 amino acids.

The V gene is TRBV10-2, the J gene TRBJ2-7, with 8 bases aligning to TRBD1. V gave up 3 bases and J gave up 7 bases; unmatched junction bases: 11. Germline values: CDR1 WSHSY, CDR2 SAAADI. The CDR3 consists of 15 residues. CDR3 sequence (DNA): TGCGCCAGCAGTGAACCTAGGACAGGGCGAGGGGAGCAGTACTTC. Translating gives CASSEPRTGRGEQYF.

The chain combines TRBV18 with TRBJ2-5, with 9 bases aligning to TRBD2. V gave up 2 bases and J gave up 2 bases; unmatched junction bases: 6. The germline V gene encodes CDR1 KGHSH and CDR2 LQKENI. This CDR3 comprises 16 residues. The CDR3 DNA reads as TGTGCCAGCTCACCAGGGCGGACTAGCGCGCAAGAGACCCAGTACTTC. Protein: CASSPGRTSAQETQYF.

J is TRBJ1-5 and V is TRBV6-5; D might be TRBD1 (6 bases). This CDR3 has 14 residues. Germline V gives CDR1 MNHEY, CDR2 SVGAGI. Trimming removed 6 bases at V and 2 bases at J, with 11 bases between. The CDR3 sequence: CASRQQGGNQPQHF. The DNA for the CDR3 is TGTGCCAGCAGGCAACAGGGTGGCAATCAGCCCCAGCATTTT.

This sequence joins TRBV6-2 or TRBV6-3 and TRBJ2-5, with TRBD2 matching 7 bases. CDR1 is MNHEY and CDR2 is SVGEGT in the germline V gene. Unmatched junction bases numbered 14, after V lost 6 bases and J lost 4 bases. CDR3 length equals 16 residues. This CDR3 reads CASSPLWSGRGETQYF. The CDR3 region has the DNA TGTGCCAGCAGCCCTCTTTGGTCAGGGAGGGGAGAGACCCAGTACTTC.

This chain connects TRBV9 to TRBJ2-1, with a possible D match to TRBD2 (6 bases). The CDR3 has 15 amino acids. Deletions cut 6 bases from V and 10 bases from J, with 23 bases between. The germline V gene encodes CDR1 SGDLS and CDR2 YYNGEE. This chain's CDR3 is CASTVGGEKGEEQFF. The CDR3 region has the DNA TGTGCCAGCACCGTCGGGGGAGAGAAGGGCGAGGAGCAGTTCTTC.

The V gene is TRBV27, the J gene TRBJ2-1, with 9 bases lining up with TRBD1. Germline CDR1 MNHEY, CDR2 SMNVEV (reference sequence). V lost 5 bases, J lost 8 bases, and 16 bases stayed unmatched. The CDR3 covers 17 residues. The CDR3 sequence is CASSRRSGTGLLDEQFF. The CDR3 nucleotides are TGTGCCAGCAGTCGTCGGTCCGGGACAGGGCTTTTGGATGAGCAGTTCTTC.

The chain employs TRBV27 and TRBJ2-7, with D maybe TRBD2 (6 bases). Germline CDR1 MNHEY, CDR2 SMNVEV (reference sequence). Trimming shortened V by 3 bases and J by 0 bases, and 9 bases separated the two germline ends. This CDR3 comprises 14 residues. The CDR3 is CASSLEGDSYEQYF. DNA for the CDR3: TGTGCCAGCAGTTTGGAGGGCGACTCCTACGAGCAGTACTTC.

The chain links TRBV15 to TRBJ1-2; D remains unclear. The CDR3 spans 15 residues. Germline assignment: CDR1 LNHNV and CDR2 YYDKDF (reference sequence). Trimming removed 1 base at V and 7 bases at J, with 16 bases between. CDR3 sequence reads: CATSRGSSQAGGYTF. CDR3 DNA sequence: TGTGCCACCAGCAGAGGCTCCAGCCAAGCAGGTGGCTACACCTTC. Full variable domain (rest looked up from reference TRBV15 and TRBJ1-2): DAMVIQNPRYQVTQFGKPVTLSCSQTLNHNVMYWYQQKSSQAPKLLFHYYDKDFNNEADTPDNFQSRRPNTSFCFLDIRSPGLGDTAMYLCATSRGSSQAGGYTFGSGTRLTVV.

Notes on this clone: The junction and the germline gene differ at one end; a read error may be behind it. The genes are TRBV30 and TRBJ1-1; tentatively, D is TRBD1 (6 bases). CDR1 is GTSNPN and CDR2 is SVGIG in the germline V gene (reference sequence). The CDR3 is 12 residues long. The CDR3 loop reads CAWIDRNPEAFF. In DNA, the CDR3 is TGTGCCTGGATTGACAGGAACCCTGAAGCTTTCTTT.